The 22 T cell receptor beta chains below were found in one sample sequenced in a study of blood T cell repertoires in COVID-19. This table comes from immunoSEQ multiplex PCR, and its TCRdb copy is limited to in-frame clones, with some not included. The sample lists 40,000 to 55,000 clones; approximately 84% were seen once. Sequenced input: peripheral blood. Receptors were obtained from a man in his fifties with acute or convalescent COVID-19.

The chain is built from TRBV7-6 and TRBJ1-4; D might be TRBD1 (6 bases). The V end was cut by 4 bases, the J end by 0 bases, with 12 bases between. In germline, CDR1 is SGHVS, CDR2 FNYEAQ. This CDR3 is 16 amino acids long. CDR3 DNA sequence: TGTGCCAGCAGCTCGGGACACATTGCAACTAATGAAAAACTGTTTTTT. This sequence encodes CASSSGHIATNEKLFF.

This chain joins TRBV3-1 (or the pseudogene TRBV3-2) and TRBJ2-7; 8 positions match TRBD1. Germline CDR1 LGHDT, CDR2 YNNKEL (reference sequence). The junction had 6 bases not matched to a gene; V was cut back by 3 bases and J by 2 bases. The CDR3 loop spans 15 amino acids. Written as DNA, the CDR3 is TGTGCCAGCAGCCACGGACAGGGTGCGGCCTACGAGCAGTACTTC. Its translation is CASSHGQGAAYEQYF.

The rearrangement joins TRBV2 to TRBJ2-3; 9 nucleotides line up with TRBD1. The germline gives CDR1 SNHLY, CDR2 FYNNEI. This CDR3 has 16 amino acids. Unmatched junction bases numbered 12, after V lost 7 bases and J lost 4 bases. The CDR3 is CASTEGQGAIADTQYF. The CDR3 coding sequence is TGTGCCAGCACCGAGGGACAGGGCGCCATCGCAGATACGCAGTATTTT.

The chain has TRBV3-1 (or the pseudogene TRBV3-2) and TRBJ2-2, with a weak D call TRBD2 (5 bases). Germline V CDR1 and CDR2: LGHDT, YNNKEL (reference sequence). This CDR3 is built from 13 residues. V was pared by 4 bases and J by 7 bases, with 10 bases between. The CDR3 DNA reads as TGTGCCAGCAGCCCCACTAGTATCGGGGAGCTGTTTTTT. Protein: CASSPTSIGELFF.

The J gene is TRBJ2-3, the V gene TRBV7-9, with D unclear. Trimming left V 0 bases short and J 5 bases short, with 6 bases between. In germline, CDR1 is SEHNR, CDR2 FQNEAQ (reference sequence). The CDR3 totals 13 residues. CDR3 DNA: TGTGCCAGCAGCTTAGCGCTCGGAGATACGCAGTATTTT. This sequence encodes CASSLALGDTQYF.

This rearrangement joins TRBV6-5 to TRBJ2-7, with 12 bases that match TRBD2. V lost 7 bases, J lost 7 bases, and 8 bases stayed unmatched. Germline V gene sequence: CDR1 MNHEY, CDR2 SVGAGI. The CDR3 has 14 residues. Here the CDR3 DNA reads TGTGCCAGCAAACTAGCGGGGGGAATGGGGGAGCAGTACTTC. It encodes CASKLAGGMGEQYF.

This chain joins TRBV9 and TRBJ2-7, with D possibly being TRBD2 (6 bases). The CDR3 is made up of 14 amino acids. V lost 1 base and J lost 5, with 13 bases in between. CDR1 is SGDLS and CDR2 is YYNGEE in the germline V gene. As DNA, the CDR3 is TGTGCCAGCAGCGTACGATGGGAGGCCAACGAGCAGTACTTC. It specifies CASSVRWEANEQYF.

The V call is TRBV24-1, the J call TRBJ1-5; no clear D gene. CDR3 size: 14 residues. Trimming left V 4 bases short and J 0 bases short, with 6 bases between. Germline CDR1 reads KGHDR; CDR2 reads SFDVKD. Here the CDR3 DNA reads TGTGCCACCAGTGACCTATATAGCAATCAGCCCCAGCATTTT. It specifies CATSDLYSNQPQHF.

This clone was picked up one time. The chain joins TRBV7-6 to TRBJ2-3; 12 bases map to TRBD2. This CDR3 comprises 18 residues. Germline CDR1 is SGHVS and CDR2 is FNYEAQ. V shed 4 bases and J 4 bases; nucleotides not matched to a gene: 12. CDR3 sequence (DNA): TGTGCCAGCAGCTCGACTAGCGGGAGTGCAGGGGCCCCAGATACGCAGTATTTT. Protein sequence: CASSSTSGSAGAPDTQYF.

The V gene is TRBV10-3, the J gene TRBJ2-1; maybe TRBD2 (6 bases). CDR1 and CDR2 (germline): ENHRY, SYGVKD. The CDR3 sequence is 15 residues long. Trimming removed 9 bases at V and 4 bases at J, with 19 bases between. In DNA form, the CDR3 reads TGTGCCATTAATTCCGGGGTCGGGGGATACAATGAGCAGTTCTTC. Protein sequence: CAINSGVGGYNEQFF.

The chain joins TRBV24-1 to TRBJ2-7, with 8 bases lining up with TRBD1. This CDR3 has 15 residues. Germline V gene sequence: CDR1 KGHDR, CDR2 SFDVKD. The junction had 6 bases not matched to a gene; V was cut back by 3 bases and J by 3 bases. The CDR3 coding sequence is TGTGCCACCAGTGATGGGGGGACAGGAAGCTACGAGCAGTACTTC. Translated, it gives CATSDGGTGSYEQYF.

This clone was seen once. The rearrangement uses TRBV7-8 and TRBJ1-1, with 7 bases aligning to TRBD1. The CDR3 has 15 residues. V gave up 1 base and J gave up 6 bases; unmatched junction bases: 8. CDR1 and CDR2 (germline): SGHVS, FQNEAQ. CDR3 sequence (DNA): TGTGCCAGCAGCTTAGGGCAGGGGGTAAGTCCTGAAGCTTTCTTT. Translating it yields CASSLGQGVSPEAFF.

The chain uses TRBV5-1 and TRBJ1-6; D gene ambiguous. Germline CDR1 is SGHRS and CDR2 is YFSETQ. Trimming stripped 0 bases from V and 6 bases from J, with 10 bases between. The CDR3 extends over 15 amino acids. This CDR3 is CASSLGRRTNSPLHF. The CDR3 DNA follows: TGCGCCAGCAGCTTGGGGCGGCGCACTAATTCACCCCTCCACTTT.

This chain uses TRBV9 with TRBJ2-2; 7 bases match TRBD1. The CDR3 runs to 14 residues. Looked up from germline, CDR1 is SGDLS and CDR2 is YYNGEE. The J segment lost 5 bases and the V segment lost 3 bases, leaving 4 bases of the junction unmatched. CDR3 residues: CASSEQGRTGELFF. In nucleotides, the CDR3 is TGTGCCAGCAGCGAACAGGGGAGAACCGGGGAGCTGTTTTTT.

DNA for the CDR3: TGTGCCAGCATCGAAATTCAGGGGGTCCCTGATGGCTACACCTTC. Translation gives CASIEIQGVPDGYTF. The chain employs TRBV2 and TRBJ1-2, with TRBD1 matching over 7 bases. Per the germline V gene, CDR1 is SNHLY and CDR2 is FYNNEI. V gave up 7 bases and J gave up 6 bases; unmatched junction bases: 14. The CDR3 is 15 amino acids.

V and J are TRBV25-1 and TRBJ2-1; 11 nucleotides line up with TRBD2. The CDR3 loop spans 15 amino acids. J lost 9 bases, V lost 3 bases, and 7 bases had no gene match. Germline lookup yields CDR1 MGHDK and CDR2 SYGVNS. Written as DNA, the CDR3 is TGTGCCAGCAGTGAGAGTAGCGGGGGGGCAGGTGAGCAGTTCTTC. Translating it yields CASSESSGGAGEQFF. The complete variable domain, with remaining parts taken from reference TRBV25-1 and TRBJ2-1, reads EADIYQTPRYLVIGTGKKITLECSQTMGHDKMYWYQQDPGMELHLIHYSYGVNSTEKGDLSSESTVSRIRTEHFPLTLESARPSHTSQYLCASSESSGGAGEQFFGPGTRLTVL.

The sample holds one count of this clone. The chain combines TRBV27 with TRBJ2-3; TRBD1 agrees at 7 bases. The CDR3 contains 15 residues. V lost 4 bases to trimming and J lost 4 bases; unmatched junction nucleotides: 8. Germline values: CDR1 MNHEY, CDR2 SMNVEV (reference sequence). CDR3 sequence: CASSSDRFLSDTQYF. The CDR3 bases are TGTGCCAGCAGTTCGGACAGGTTTCTCTCAGATACGCAGTATTTT.

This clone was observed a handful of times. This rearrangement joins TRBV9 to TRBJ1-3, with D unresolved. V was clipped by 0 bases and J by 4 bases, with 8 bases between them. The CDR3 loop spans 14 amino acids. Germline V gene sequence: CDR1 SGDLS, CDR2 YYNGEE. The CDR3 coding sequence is TGTGCCAGCAGCGTAGGTCTCCAGGGAAACACCATATATTTT. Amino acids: CASSVGLQGNTIYF.

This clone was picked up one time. The CDR3 loop reads CAWTLDLGQGGSNQPQHF. CDR3 sequence (DNA): TGTGCCTGGACTCTCGACCTCGGACAGGGGGGAAGCAATCAGCCCCAGCATTTT. The chain employs TRBV30 and TRBJ1-5; 10 bases align to TRBD1. The CDR3 spans 18 residues. The J segment lost 1 base and the V segment lost 4 bases, leaving 13 bases of the junction unmatched. The V gene's germline CDR1 is GTSNPN and CDR2 SVGIG (reference sequence).

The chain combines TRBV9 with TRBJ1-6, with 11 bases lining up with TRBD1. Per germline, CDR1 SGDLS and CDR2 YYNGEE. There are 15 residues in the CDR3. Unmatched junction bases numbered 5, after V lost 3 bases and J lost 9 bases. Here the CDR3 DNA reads TGTGCCAGCAGCGCCGGGACAGGGGGTGGTTCACCCCTCCACTTT. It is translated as CASSAGTGGGSPLHF.

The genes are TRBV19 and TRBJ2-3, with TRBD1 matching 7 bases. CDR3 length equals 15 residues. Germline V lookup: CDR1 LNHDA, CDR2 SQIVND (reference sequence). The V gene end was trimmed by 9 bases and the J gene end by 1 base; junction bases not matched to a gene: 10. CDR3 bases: TGTGCCAGGGACAGGTGTAGGAGTCGCACAGATACGCAGTATTTT. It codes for CARDRCRSRTDTQYF.

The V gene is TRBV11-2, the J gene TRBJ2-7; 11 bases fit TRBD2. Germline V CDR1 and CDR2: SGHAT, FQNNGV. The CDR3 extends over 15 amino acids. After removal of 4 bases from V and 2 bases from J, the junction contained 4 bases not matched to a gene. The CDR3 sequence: CASSSGTSGAYEQYF. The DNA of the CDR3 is TGTGCCAGCAGCTCCGGGACTAGCGGAGCCTACGAGCAGTACTTC. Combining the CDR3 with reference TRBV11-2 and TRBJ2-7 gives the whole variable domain EAGVAQSPRYKIIEKRQSVAFWCNPISGHATLYWYQQILGQGPKLLIQFQNNGVVDDSQLPKDRFSAERLKGVDSTLKIQPAKLEDSAVYLCASSSGTSGAYEQYFGPGTRLTVT.